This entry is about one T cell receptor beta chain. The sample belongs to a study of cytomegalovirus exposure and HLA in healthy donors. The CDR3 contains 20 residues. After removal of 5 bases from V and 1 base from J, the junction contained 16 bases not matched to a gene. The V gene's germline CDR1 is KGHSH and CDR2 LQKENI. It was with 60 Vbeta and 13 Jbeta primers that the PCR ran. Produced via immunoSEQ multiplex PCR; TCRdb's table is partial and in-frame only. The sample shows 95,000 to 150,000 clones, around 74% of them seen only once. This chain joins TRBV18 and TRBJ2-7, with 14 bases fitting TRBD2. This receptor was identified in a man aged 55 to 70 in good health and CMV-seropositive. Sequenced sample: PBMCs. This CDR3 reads CASSSTLGTSGSLFSYEQYF. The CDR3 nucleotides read TGTGCCAGCTCATCGACACTTGGGACTAGCGGGAGCCTGTTTTCCTACGAGCAGTACTTC.